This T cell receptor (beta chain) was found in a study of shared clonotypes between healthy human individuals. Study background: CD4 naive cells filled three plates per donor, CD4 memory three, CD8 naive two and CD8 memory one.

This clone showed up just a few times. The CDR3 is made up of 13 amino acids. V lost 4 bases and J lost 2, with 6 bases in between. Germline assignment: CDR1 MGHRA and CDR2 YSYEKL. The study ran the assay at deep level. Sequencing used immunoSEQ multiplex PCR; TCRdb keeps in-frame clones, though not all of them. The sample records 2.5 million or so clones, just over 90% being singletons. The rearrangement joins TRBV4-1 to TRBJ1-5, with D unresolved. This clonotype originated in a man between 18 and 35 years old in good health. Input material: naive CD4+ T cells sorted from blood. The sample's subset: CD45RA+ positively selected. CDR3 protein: CASSPLGNQPQHF. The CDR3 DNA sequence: TGCGCCAGCAGCCCCTTAGGCAATCAGCCCCAGCATTTT.